The 13 T cell receptor beta chains given below trace back to one sample, sequenced in a study of blood T cell dynamics during melanoma immunotherapy. Sequencing used immunoSEQ multiplex PCR; TCRdb keeps in-frame clones, though not all of them. The data hold over 20,000 clones, with roughly 89% observed a single time. Noted time point: pre-treatment baseline. The sequences come from blood, collected from a patient treated with checkpoint blockade. The receptors come from a human donor with melanoma.

The chain couples TRBV6-5 to TRBJ2-7; a weak D match, TRBD2 (6 bases). The germline V gene encodes CDR1 MNHEY and CDR2 SVGAGI. V lost 5 bases to trimming and J lost 0 bases, with 14 bases between them. There are 15 residues in the CDR3. The CDR3 reads CASSRGTSSSYEQYF. The CDR3 DNA is TGTGCCAGCAGTCGGGGGACCTCGAGCTCCTACGAGCAGTACTTC.

The rearrangement joins TRBV5-4 to TRBJ2-6, with D maybe TRBD1 (5 bases). V was cut by 4 bases and J by 2 bases, with 13 bases left in between. The V gene's germline CDR1 is SGHNT and CDR2 YYREEE (reference sequence). The CDR3 sequence is 16 residues long. CDR3 sequence: CASSVTGPAGANVLTF. The CDR3 DNA sequence: TGTGCCAGCAGCGTAACAGGCCCCGCTGGGGCCAACGTCCTGACTTTC.

The sample holds one count of this clone. The chain recombines TRBV30 with TRBJ1-4; D is ambiguous. V shed 2 bases and J shed 7 bases, with 8 bases lying between them. The CDR3 runs to 12 residues. Germline V gene lookup returns CDR1 GTSNPN and CDR2 SVGIG (reference sequence). The CDR3 DNA follows: TGTGCCTGGAGTAGAACGCGTGAAAAACTGTTTTTT. Protein sequence: CAWSRTREKLFF.

The chain joins TRBV27 to TRBJ2-1; 11 bases align to TRBD2. The CDR3 covers 16 residues. V lost 6 bases to trimming and J lost 2 bases; unmatched junction nucleotides: 6. Germline V gives CDR1 MNHEY, CDR2 SMNVEV (reference sequence). The CDR3 sequence is CASRQGLAEPYNEQFF. CDR3 coding DNA: TGTGCCAGCAGGCAGGGACTAGCGGAGCCCTACAATGAGCAGTTCTTC.

The chain carries TRBV11-3 and TRBJ1-1, with D uncertain. V was clipped by 5 bases and J by 4 bases, with 11 bases between them. The CDR3 extends over 13 amino acids. Germline V gene sequence: CDR1 SGHNT, CDR2 YENEEA. As DNA, the CDR3 is TGTGCCAGCAGCCCCCTGGGGATCACTGAAGCTTTCTTT. Translation: CASSPLGITEAFF.

This chain connects TRBV18 to TRBJ2-3, with a possible D match to TRBD1 (6 bases). This CDR3 is built from 13 residues. CDR1 KGHSH and CDR2 LQKENI come from the germline V gene. V was clipped by 1 base and J by 4 bases, with 6 bases between them. The CDR3 spells CASSPQGADTQYF. CDR3 in DNA: TGTGCCAGCTCACCACAGGGGGCAGATACGCAGTATTTT. Using reference TRBV18 and TRBJ2-3 for the parts outside the CDR3, the full variable domain is NAGVMQNPRHLVRRRGQEARLRCSPMKGHSHVYWYRQLPEEGLKFMVYLQKENIIDESGMPKERFSAEFPKEGPSILRIQQVVRGDSAAYFCASSPQGADTQYFGPGTRLTVL.

This chain joins TRBV5-8 and TRBJ1-1, with D tentatively TRBD1 (5 bases). There are 16 residues in the CDR3. V dropped 3 bases and J dropped 5 bases, with 20 bases sitting between them. Germline CDR1 is SGHTS and CDR2 is YDEGEE. The DNA for the CDR3 is TGTGCCAGCAGCTCCTTCGGAGGGGCTTTGGGGACTGAAGCTTTCTTT. The encoded protein is CASSSFGGALGTEAFF.

The chain has TRBV9 and TRBJ1-2, with a tentative D call TRBD1 (5 bases). The ends were cut back, 0 bases at V and 7 bases at J, with 13 bases in the middle. Germline assignment: CDR1 SGDLS and CDR2 YYNGEE. The CDR3 length is 14 residues. CDR3: CASSVGGVGAGYTF. CDR3 nucleotide sequence: TGTGCCAGCAGCGTAGGAGGAGTAGGGGCTGGCTACACCTTC.

This rearrangement joins TRBV6-6 to TRBJ2-1, with D possibly matching TRBD2 (5 bases). Germline CDR1 and CDR2: MNHNY and SVGAGI (reference sequence). V lost 7 bases and J lost 8, with 12 bases in between. The CDR3 is 12 residues long. CDR3 coding DNA: TGTGCCAGCACCAAGACTATCTATGAGCAGTTCTTC. Its translation: CASTKTIYEQFF.

This clone was seen only once. This chain joins TRBV2 and TRBJ2-3; a weak D match, TRBD2 (6 bases). Trimming removed 8 bases at V and 2 bases at J, with 14 bases between. Germline assignment: CDR1 SNHLY and CDR2 FYNNEI. The CDR3 length is 14 residues. CDR3 region: CASLWAGSTDTQYF. CDR3 DNA sequence: TGTGCCAGCCTCTGGGCGGGGTCCACAGATACGCAGTATTTT.

The rearrangement links TRBV6-6 to TRBJ2-7; possible D gene TRBD2, 6 bases. This CDR3 has 12 amino acids. Germline V gene sequence: CDR1 MNHNY, CDR2 SVGAGI (reference sequence). Deletions cut 4 bases from V and 3 bases from J, with 7 bases between. The CDR3 loop reads CASSLEGYEQYF. The CDR3 nucleotides read TGTGCCAGCAGTTTGGAGGGCTACGAGCAGTACTTC.

The genes are TRBV7-8 and TRBJ2-5, with TRBD2 identical over 10 bases. With V trimmed by 5 bases and J by 9 bases, 12 bases remained unmatched. The CDR3 totals 15 residues. CDR1 is SGHVS and CDR2 is FQNEAQ in the germline V gene. The CDR3 sequence: CASSVPLAGLSPQYF. For the CDR3, the DNA is TGTGCCAGCAGCGTCCCACTAGCGGGGCTTTCCCCCCAGTACTTC.

V is TRBV30 and J is TRBJ1-4; 7 bases agree with TRBD1. CDR3 length: 15 residues. Germline CDR1 and CDR2: GTSNPN and SVGIG (reference sequence). Losses at the gene ends were 0 bases for V and 4 bases for J; bases not matched to a gene: 5. CDR3 DNA sequence: TGTGCCTGGAGTGTAAGGACAGGCAGTAATGAAAAACTGTTTTTT. This sequence encodes CAWSVRTGSNEKLFF.